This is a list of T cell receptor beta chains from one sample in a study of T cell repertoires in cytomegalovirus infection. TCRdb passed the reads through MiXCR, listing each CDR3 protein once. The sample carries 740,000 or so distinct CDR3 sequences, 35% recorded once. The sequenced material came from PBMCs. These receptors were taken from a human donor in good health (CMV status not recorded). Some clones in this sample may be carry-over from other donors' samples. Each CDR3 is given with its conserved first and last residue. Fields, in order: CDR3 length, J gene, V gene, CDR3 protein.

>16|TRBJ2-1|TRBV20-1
CSARGNRDRGLDEQFF
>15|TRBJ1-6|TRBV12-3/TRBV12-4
CASSTRQGLGSPLHF
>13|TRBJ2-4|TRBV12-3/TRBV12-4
CASRNGGFGVQYF
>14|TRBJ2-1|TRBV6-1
CASHSGSGYNEQFF
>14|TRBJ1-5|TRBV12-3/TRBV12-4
CASSLREDSQPQHF
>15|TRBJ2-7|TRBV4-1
CASSRTLDGSYEQYF
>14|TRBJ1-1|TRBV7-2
CASSLWRVGTEAFF
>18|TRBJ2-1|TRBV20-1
CSARERGLAGVFYNEQFF
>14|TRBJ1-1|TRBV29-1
CSVETLTGGGGAFF
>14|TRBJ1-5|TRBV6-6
CASSYSRVNQPQHF
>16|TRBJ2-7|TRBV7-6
CASSLGDRGAPYEQYF
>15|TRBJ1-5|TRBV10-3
CAISDRGDGNQPQHF
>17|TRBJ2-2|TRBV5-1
CASSLVSGGSNTGELFF
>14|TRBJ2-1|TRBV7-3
CASSPGIKDNEQFF
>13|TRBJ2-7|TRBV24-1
CATSDPVSYEQYF
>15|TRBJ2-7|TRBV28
CASILRGGSPYEQYF
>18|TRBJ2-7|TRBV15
CATSRFLGRDRETYEQYF
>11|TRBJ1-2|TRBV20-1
CSGEKGYGYTF
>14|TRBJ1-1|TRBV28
CASSLSQGFTEAFF
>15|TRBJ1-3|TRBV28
CASSLRGSTGNTIYF
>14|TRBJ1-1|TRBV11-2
CASSFTGRNTEAFF
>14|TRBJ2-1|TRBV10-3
CAISESGAGNEQFF
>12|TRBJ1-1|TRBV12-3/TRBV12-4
CASSLGGPEAFF
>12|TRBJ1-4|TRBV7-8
CASSLVSEKLFF
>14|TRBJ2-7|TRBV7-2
CASSLGLAGIEQYF
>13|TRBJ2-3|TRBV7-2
CASSFGATDTQYF
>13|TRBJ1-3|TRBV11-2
CASSVFSGNTIYF
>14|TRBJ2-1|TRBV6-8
CASSYGYRDNEQFF
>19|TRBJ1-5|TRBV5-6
CASSLGWRQGKVWDQPQHF
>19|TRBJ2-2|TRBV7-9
CASSPSSLPNRRNTGELFF
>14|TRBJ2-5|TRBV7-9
CASSLPALAAGLYF
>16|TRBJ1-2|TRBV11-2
CASSSFLPGQRYGYTF
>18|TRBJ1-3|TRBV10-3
CAISVGPWRGNSGNTIYF
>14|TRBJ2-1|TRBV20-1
CSASGLLSYNEQFF
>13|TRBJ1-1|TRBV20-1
CSASFSRTGEAFF
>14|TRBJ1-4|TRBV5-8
CASSAGQINEKLFF
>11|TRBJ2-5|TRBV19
CASSMGKTQYF
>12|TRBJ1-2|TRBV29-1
CSVVGPRGGYTF
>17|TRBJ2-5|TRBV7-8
CASSLHWGGRAGETQYF
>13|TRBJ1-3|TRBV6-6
CDAAQGTGNTIDF
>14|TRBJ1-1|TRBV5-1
CASSLGSGGTEAFF
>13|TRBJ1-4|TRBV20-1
CSASGQHNEKLFF
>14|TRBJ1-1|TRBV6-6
CASSQPGRDTEAFF
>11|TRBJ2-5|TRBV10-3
CAISNQETQYF
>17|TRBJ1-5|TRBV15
CATSRDPYWTGNQPQHF
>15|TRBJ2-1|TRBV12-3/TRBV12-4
CASRPGTSFYNEQFF
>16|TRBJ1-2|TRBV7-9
CASSLVGQGTPYGYTF
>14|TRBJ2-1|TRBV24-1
CATSSGTSRHEQFF
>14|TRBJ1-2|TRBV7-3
CASSLWGNNYGYTF
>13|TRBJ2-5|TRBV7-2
CASSLGGTLPTLF
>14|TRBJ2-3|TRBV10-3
CAISESTPTDTQYF
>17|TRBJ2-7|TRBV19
CASSQFSGTGIVNEQYF
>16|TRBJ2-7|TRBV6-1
CASSPRDANIGYEQYF
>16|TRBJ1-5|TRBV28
CASSSRSWGLSQPQHF
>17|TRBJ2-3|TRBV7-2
CASSLVGGSPGADTQYF
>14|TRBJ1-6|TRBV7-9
CASSSTGRNSPLHF
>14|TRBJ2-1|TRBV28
CATTGTSSYNEQFF
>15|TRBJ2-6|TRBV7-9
CASSFLGAGANVLTF
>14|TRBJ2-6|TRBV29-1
CSVAGGAGANVLTF